Below, one T cell receptor (beta chain) is given with its context. Its antigen remains unidentified. Base qualities are missing; no much larger clone stands one base away. Counted from cysteine to phenylalanine, this CDR3 has 12 amino acids. Solely the CDR3 DNA is kept, with 36 bases framed from the first base. V is cut by 5 bases and J by 10 bases, and the space between the germline ends is 14 bases. The germline V gene yields SGHDT for CDR1 and YYEEEE for CDR2. This specimen comes from a study of CD8 T cells in Susac syndrome (dated by TCRdb to the late 2010s). Background for the entire study: Whether CD8+ T cell activation and differentiation in Susac syndrome was antigen driven was tested using repertoire sequencing.

RNA was extracted with the RNeasy kit and about 0.5 to 1 ug was reverse transcribed using random hexamers. The immunoSEQ multiplex PCR assay, covering 54 Vbeta and 13 Jbeta segments, was used to amplify TCR beta CDR3 regions. To correct PCR amplification bias, a synthetic template baseline was used for both primer optimization and computational correction. On the study's bioinformatics: Reads were annotated to V, D and J genes according to IMGT and were analyzed with immunoSEQ Analyzer, with only productive sequences retained. Clonality was calculated as one minus the Shannon entropy normalized by log2 of the number of productive unique sequences. For each patient and control, public and private clones were evaluated among the 100 most prevalent clones. Clones were defined as Susac-specific if absent from the healthy and MS cohorts, from 1052 published viral clones and from other ImmuneACCESS disease sequences. TCRdb trimmed the raw reads at Q25, called clones with MiXCR and kept productive beta chains. Records with the same CDR3 protein are collapsed into one entry carrying the most frequent genes and DNA. These V and J calls are TCRdb output, not the study's own analysis. The sample yields about 190,000 distinct CDR3 sequences; approximately 93% were counted once. The top ten clonotypes cover around 0.1% of the sample.

High-throughput TCR beta sequencing profiled peripheral blood CD8+ and CD4+ T cells from healthy donors, Susac syndrome patients and multiple sclerosis patients. The healthy donors served as controls matched for age and sex. Bulk CD8+ and CD4+ T cells were purified magnetically by negative isolation, whereas CD8+ TEMRA cells were enriched by FACS. Blood was drawn into EDTA tubes, processed within 24 hours, and PBMCs were isolated by density gradient centrifugation. PBMCs intended for TCR sequencing were cryopreserved in liquid nitrogen and were subsequently thawed in a 37 degrees C water bath. The sorted or isolated CD4+, CD8+ and CD8+ TEMRA cells reached a purity of at least 90%. The paper's findings and limits, for the study overall: The study acknowledged that relatively few individuals were included in the TCR sequencing and HLA analysis.

The sequencing sample was made of CD4+ T cells from PBMCs. The TCR comes from a human donor in good health. The V and J genes are TRBV5-6 and TRBJ2-3, with no D gene named confidently. The CDR3 loop reads CASSTVSGAQYF. The nucleotides read TGTGCCAGCAGTACCGTCTCTGGGGCGCAGTATTTT.